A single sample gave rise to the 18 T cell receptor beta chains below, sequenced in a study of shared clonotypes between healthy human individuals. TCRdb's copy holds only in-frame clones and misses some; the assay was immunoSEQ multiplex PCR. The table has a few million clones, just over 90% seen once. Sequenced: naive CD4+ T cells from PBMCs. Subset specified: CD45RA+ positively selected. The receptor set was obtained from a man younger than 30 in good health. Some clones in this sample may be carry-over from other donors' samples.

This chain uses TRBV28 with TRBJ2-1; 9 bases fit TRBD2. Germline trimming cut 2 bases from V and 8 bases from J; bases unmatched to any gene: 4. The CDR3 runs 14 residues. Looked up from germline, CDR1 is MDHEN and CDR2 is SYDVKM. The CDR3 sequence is CASSLAGGPDEQFF. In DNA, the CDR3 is TGTGCCAGCAGTTTAGCGGGAGGGCCGGATGAGCAGTTCTTC.

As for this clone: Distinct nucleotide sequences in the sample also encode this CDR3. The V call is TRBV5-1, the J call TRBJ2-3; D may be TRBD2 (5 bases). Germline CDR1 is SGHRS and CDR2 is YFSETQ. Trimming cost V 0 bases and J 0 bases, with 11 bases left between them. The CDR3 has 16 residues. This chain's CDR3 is CASSLGLAESTDTQYF. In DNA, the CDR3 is TGCGCCAGCAGCTTGGGGCTAGCTGAGAGCACAGATACGCAGTATTTT.

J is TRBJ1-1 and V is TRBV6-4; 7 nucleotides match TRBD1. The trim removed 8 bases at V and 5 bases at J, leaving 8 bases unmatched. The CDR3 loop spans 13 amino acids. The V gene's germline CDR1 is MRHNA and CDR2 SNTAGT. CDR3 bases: TGTGCCAGCTCATCAGGGGGGGGAACTGAAGCTTTCTTT. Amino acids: CASSSGGGTEAFF.

The CDR3 reads CASSQDLGQPQHF. Here the CDR3 DNA reads TGTGCCAGCAGCCAGGATTTAGGGCAGCCCCAGCATTTT. The chain couples TRBV5-5 to TRBJ1-5; no clear D gene. Trimming removed 4 bases at V and 7 bases at J, with 12 bases between. The CDR3 is made up of 13 amino acids. Germline-derived CDR1 and CDR2 are SGHKS and YYEKEE (reference sequence).

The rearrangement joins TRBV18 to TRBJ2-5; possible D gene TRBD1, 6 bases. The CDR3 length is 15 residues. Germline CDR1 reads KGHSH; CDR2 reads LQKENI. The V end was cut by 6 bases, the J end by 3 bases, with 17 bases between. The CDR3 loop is CASSRTGTLEETQYF. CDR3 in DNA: TGTGCCAGCTCTCGTACCGGGACACTCGAAGAGACCCAGTACTTC.

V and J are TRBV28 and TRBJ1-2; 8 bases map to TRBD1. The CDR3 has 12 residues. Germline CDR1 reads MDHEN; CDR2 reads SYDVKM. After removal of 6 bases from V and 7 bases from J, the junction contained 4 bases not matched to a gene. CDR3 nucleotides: TGTGCCAGCAGCTACAGGGGGGGTGGCTACACCTTC. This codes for CASSYRGGGYTF.

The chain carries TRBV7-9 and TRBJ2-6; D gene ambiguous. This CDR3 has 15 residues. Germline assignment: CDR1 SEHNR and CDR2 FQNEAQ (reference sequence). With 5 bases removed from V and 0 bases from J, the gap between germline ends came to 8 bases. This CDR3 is CASSLGNSGANVLTF. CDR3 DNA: TGTGCCAGCAGCCTAGGGAACTCTGGGGCCAACGTCCTGACTTTC.

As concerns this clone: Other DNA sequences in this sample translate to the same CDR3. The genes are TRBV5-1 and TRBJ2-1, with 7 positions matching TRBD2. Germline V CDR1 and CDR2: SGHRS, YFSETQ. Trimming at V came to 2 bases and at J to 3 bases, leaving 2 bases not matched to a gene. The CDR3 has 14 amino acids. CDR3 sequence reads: CASSFGGGYNEQFF. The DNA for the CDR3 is TGCGCCAGCAGCTTTGGCGGGGGCTACAATGAGCAGTTCTTC.

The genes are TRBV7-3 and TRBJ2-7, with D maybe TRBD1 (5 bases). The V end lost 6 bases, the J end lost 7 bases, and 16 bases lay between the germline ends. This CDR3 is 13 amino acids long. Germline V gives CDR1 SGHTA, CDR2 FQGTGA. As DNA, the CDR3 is TGTGCCAGCAGTGTCGGACATTCCCTGGAGCAGTACTTC. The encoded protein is CASSVGHSLEQYF.

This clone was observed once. The CDR3 loop reads CSVSGRVNTEAFF. The CDR3 nucleotides are TGCAGCGTTTCCGGACGGGTGAACACTGAAGCTTTCTTT. The V and J genes are TRBV29-1 and TRBJ1-1, with D unresolved. Germline V CDR1 and CDR2: SQVTM, ANQGSEA. The CDR3 is 13 residues long. V was pared by 5 bases and J by 0 bases, with 10 bases between. The entire variable domain, with the rest obtained from reference TRBV29-1 and TRBJ1-1, is as follows: SAVISQKPSRDICQRGTSLTIQCQVDSQVTMMFWYRQQPGQSLTLIATANQGSEATYESGFVIDKFPISRPNLTFSTLTVSNMSPEDSSIYLCSVSGRVNTEAFFGQGTRLTVV.

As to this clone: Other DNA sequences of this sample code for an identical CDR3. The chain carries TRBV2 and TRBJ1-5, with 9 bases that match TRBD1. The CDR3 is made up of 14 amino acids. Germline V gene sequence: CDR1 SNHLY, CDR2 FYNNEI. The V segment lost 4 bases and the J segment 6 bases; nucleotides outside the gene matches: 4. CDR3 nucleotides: TGTGCCAGCAGTGCGGGACAGGGCGGTCAGCCCCAGCATTTT. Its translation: CASSAGQGGQPQHF.

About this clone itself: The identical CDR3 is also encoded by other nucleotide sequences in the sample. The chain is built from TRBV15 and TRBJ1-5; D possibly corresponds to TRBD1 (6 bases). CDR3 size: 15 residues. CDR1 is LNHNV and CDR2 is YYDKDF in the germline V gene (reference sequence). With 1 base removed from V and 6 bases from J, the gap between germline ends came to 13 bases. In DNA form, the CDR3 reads TGTGCCACCAGCAGAGGGGGGGGCGCGGGTCAGCCCCAGCATTTT. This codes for CATSRGGGAGQPQHF.

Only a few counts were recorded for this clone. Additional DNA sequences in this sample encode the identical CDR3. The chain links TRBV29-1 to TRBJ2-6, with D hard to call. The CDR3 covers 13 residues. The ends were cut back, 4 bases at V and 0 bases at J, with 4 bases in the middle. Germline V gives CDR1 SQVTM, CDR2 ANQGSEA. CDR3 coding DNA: TGCAGCGTTGCGGACTCTGGGGCCAACGTCCTGACTTTC. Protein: CSVADSGANVLTF.

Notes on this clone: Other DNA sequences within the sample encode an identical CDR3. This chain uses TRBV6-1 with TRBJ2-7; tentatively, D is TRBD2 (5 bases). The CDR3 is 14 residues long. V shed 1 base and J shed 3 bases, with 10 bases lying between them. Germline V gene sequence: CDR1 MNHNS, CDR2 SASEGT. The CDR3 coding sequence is TGTGCCAGCAGTGAAGGAGGAGGCGGCTACGAGCAGTACTTC. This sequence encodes CASSEGGGGYEQYF.

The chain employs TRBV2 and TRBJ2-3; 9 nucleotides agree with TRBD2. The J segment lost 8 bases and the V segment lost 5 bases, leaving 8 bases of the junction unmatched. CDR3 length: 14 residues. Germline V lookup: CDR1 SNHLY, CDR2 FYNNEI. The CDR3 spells CASSNSGSGVTQYF. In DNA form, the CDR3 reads TGTGCCAGCAGTAATAGCGGGAGTGGAGTTACGCAGTATTTT.

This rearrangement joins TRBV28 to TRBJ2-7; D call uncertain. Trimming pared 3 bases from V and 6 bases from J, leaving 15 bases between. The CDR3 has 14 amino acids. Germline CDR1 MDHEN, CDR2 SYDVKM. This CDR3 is CASSFGPIGSEQYF. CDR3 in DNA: TGTGCCAGCAGTTTTGGCCCCATCGGGTCCGAGCAGTACTTC.

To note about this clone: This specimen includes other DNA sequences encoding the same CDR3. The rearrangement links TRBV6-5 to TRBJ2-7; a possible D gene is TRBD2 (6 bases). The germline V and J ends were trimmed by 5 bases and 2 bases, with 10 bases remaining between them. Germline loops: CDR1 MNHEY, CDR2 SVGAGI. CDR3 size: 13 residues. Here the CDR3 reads CASSPPGAYEQYF. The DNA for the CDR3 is TGTGCCAGCAGTCCCCCGGGAGCCTACGAGCAGTACTTC.

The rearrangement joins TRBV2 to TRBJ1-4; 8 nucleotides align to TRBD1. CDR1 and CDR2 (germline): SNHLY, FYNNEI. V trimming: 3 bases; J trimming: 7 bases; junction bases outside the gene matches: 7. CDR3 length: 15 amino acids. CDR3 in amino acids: CASSDRTGTGEKLFF. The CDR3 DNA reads TGTGCCAGCAGTGACCGGACAGGGACGGGTGAAAAACTGTTTTTT. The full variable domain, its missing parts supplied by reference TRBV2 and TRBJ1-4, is EPEVTQTPSHQVTQMGQEVILRCVPISNHLYFYWYRQILGQKVEFLVSFYNNEISEKSEIFDDQFSVERPDGSNFTLKIRSTKLEDSAMYFCASSDRTGTGEKLFFGSGTQLSVL.